A selection of T cell receptor beta chains follows, all from one sample in a study of breast tumors, draining lymph nodes, adjacent tissues. Each CDR3 protein gets one entry after TCRdb re-called the multiplex PCR reads with MiXCR. The sample has 45,000 to 60,000 distinct CDR3 sequences, roughly 23% seen once. The sequencing sample was made of breast tumor tissue. The receptors here all came from a female donor with breast cancer. Some clones in this sample may be carry-over from other donors' samples. Both conserved end residues are trimmed from each CDR3. A D gene is named only where the DNA matches it firmly. Clone size, where shown, is once, few, many, or a class for clones that have expanded.

d_gene | abundance | j_gene | v_gene | CDR3aa
TRBD2 | few | TRBJ2-7 | TRBV19 | ASSIGGGAVYEQY
. | many | TRBJ2-5 | TRBV27 | ASSLWGQETQY
TRBD1 | . | TRBJ1-1 | TRBV6-4 | ARADRGTEAF
TRBD1 | . | TRBJ2-3 | TRBV11-1 | ASSFGTGWGTDTQY
TRBD2 | . | TRBJ2-7 | TRBV30 | AWRRRPGAGGDYEQY
TRBD1 | many | TRBJ2-7 | TRBV5-6 | ASSKEQGATYKQY
TRBD2 | many | TRBJ2-5 | TRBV19 | ASSPGTSGQETQY
. | few | TRBJ1-1 | TRBV14 | ASSQDQAGLDTEAF
. | many | TRBJ2-6 | TRBV5-1 | ASSPGDSGANVLT
. | many | TRBJ2-3 | TRBV11-2 | ASSLGAGRQDTQY
. | . | TRBJ1-6 | TRBV20-1 | SARPPGSYNSPLH
TRBD2 | many | TRBJ2-3 | TRBV9 | ASSVEGIPGGDTQY
. | many | TRBJ1-6 | TRBV6-4 | ASGEGGENSPLH
. | many | TRBJ2-7 | TRBV7-9 | ASSPRTGPYEQY
. | . | TRBJ1-4 | TRBV6-2/TRBV6-3 | ASRRQGWKLF
. | . | TRBJ1-2 | TRBV7-9 | AGSSTSSGDGYT